The present T cell receptor beta chain was sequenced within a study of tumor-infiltrating lymphocytes in localized non-small cell lung cancer. General study results and limits: No T-cell fraction difference was seen between IM1 and IM2 tumors.

The protocol was immunoSEQ multiplex PCR, while the TCRdb copy is restricted to in-frame clones and leaves out a portion. The sample has tens of thousands of clones; 50% to 70% are singletons. The germline V gene has CDR1 MNHEY and CDR2 SMNVEV (reference sequence). The CDR3 runs 15 residues. The V end lost 8 bases, the J end lost 6 bases, and 20 bases lay between the germline ends. On this clone itself: As yet, its antigen is unknown.

The TCR sequence derives from a human donor with non-small cell lung cancer. The genes are TRBV27 and TRBJ2-1; maybe TRBD1 (6 bases). Source material: lung tumor tissue. The CDR3 DNA reads as TGTGCCAGCGGAAGGACAGTGGGATATGGCAATGAGCAGTTCTTC. This codes for CASGRTVGYGNEQFF.